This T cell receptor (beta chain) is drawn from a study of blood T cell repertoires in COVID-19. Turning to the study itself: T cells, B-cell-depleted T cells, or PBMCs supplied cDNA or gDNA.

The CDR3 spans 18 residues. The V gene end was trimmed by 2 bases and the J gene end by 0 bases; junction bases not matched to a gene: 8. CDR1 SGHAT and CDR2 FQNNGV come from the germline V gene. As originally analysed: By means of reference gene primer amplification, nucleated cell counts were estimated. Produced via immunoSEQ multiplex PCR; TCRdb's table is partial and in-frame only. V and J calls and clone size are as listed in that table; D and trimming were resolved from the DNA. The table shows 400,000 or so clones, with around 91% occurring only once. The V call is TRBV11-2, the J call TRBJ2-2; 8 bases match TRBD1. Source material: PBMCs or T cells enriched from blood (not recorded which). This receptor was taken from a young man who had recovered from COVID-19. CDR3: CASSLRTGSLANTGELFF. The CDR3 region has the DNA TGTGCCAGCAGCTTACGGACAGGGAGCCTCGCGAACACCGGGGAGCTGTTTTTT.